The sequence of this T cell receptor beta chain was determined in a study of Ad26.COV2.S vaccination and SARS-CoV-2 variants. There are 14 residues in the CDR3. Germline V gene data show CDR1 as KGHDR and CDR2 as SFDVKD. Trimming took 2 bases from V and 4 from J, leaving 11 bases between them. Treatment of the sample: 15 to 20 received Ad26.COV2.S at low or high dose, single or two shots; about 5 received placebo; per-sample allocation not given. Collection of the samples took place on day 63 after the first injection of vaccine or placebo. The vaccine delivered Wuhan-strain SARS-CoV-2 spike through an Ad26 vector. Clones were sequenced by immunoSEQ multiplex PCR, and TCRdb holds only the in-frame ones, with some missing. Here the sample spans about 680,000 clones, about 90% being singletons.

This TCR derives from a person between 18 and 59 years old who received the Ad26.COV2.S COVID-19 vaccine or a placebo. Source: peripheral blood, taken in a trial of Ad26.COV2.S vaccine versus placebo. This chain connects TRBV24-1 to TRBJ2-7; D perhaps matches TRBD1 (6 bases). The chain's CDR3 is CATSDSGQPYEQYF. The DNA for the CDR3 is TGTGCCACCAGTGATTCAGGACAGCCTTACGAGCAGTACTTC.